These 31 T cell receptor beta chains originate from one sample sequenced in a study of post-analysis software for immune sequencing data (dated by TCRdb to the mid-2010s). Their specific antigens are unknown. Beyond this particular receptor, the publication reports: Significantly higher frequencies in patients than in controls were found for roughly 5 TRBV segments, including TRBV5-6, TRBV5-1 and TRBV20-1.

Library preparation was by PCR. The listed sequencing device is Illumina HiSeq 2500. To reduce PCR and sequencing biases, unique molecular identifiers were incorporated into the TCR beta cDNA libraries. The public reads were reanalyzed by TCRdb: fastp trimming at Q25, MiXCR alignment, in-frame beta chains only. Rows are combined by CDR3 protein, so each entry shows the most common genes and DNA. This sample is represented by about 810,000 distinct CDR3 sequences; roughly half of them were singletons. 4% to 5.5% of the sample goes to the ten largest clones. Sequenced input: blood. These receptors came from a girl aged 10-17 years with multiple sclerosis.

The J gene is TRBJ2-7, the V gene TRBV20-1; the match to TRBD2 covers 9 bases. V was clipped by 0 bases and J by 6 bases; unmatched bases: 6. The CDR3 consists of 14 residues. Germline V gene lookup returns CDR1 DFQATT and CDR2 SNEGSKA (reference sequence). CDR3 sequence reads: CSARDSGTSIEQYF. The CDR3 DNA reads as TGCAGTGCTAGAGATTCCGGGACTAGCATCGAGCAGTACTTC.

The chain employs TRBV29-1 and TRBJ2-3; D ambiguous. The germline V gene encodes CDR1 SQVTM and CDR2 ANQGSEA. V shed 2 bases and J shed 1 base, with 10 bases lying between them. The CDR3 runs to 14 residues. This CDR3 reads CSVERLLRTDTQYF. DNA of the CDR3: TGCAGCGTTGAAAGACTGCTACGCACAGATACGCAGTATTTT.

This clonotype has a handful of counts. The gene calls are TRBV5-1 and TRBJ2-4; D is unresolved. The J call may be mistaken, given a closer DNA end match to TRBJ2-5. Per the germline V gene, CDR1 is SGHRS and CDR2 is YFSETQ. This CDR3 is 13 amino acids long. This CDR3 reads CASSPDLEETQYF. DNA of the CDR3: TGCGCCAGCAGCCCGGACCTAGAAGAGACCCAGTACTTC.

CDR3 DNA sequence: TGTGCCAGCAGCCAAGAGATCGGGAAGGGGGCAGATACGCAGTATTTT. This translates into CASSQEIGKGADTQYF. J is TRBJ2-3 and V is TRBV4-2; TRBD1 might be the D (6 bases). CDR1 and CDR2 from the germline V gene are LGHNA and YNFKEQ. This CDR3 comprises 16 residues. V shed 0 bases and J shed 4 bases, with 14 bases lying between them.

The chain uses TRBV15 and TRBJ2-3; 8 nucleotides match TRBD2. Looked up from germline, CDR1 is LNHNV and CDR2 is YYDKDF (reference sequence). With V trimmed by 7 bases and J by 1 base, 7 bases remained unmatched. The CDR3 consists of 15 residues. The CDR3 DNA reads as TGTGCCACCAAGCTACATAGCGGGGGCACAGATACGCAGTATTTT. Its protein is CATKLHSGGTDTQYF.

V and J are TRBV25-1 and TRBJ2-2; D might be TRBD1 (5 bases). This CDR3 contains 15 residues. Trimming left V 6 bases short and J 3 bases short, with 14 bases between. CDR1 MGHDK and CDR2 SYGVNS come from the germline V gene. DNA for the CDR3: TGTGCCAGCAGCGACGCAGGGTGGGACACCGGGGAGCTGTTTTTT. Translation gives CASSDAGWDTGELFF.

This clonotype was recorded a few times. This rearrangement joins TRBV7-9 to TRBJ2-7; D may be TRBD2 (5 bases). Germline V gene sequence: CDR1 SEHNR, CDR2 FQNEAQ (reference sequence). The V end lost 1 base, the J end lost 2 bases, and 18 bases lay between the germline ends. CDR3 size: 17 residues. The CDR3 protein is CASSLVGPRAGTYEQYF. The CDR3, as DNA: TGTGCCAGCAGCTTAGTCGGTCCACGGGCGGGTACCTACGAGCAGTACTTC.

V is TRBV11-2 and J is TRBJ2-7; D remains ambiguous. The CDR3 is 15 residues long. Germline loops: CDR1 SGHAT, CDR2 FQNNGV. Trimming took 5 bases from V and 0 from J, leaving 14 bases between them. The CDR3 coding sequence is TGTGCCAGCAGCCCCGAGGTGAGGAGCTCCTACGAGCAGTACTTC. This encodes CASSPEVRSSYEQYF.

This chain links TRBV12-3 or TRBV12-4 with TRBJ1-4; TRBD1 matches at 9 bases. Losses at the gene ends were 5 bases for V and 4 bases for J; bases not matched to a gene: 17. The CDR3 loop spans 19 amino acids. The CDR3 bases are TGTGCCAGCAGTCCAAGAGTTCAACGGACAGGGGCGTATAATGAAAAACTGTTTTTT. Protein: CASSPRVQRTGAYNEKLFF.

The chain has TRBV29-1 and TRBJ2-5; 7 bases line up with TRBD1. The last part of the DNA fits TRBJ2-7 better; the J call may be wrong. The CDR3 spans 13 residues. Germline V gene lookup returns CDR1 SQVTM and CDR2 ANQGSEA. The CDR3 loop is CSARDSLFYEQYF. DNA of the CDR3: TGCAGCGCCCGGGACAGCCTTTTTTACGAGCAGTACTTC.

This sequence joins TRBV15 and TRBJ2-5; the D is unclear. With the DNA end fitting TRBJ2-7 better, the J assignment may be wrong. The CDR3 spans 12 residues. Germline CDR1 LNHNV, CDR2 YYDKDF (reference sequence). CDR3 bases: TGTGCCACCAGCAGAGGGACCAACGAGCAGTACTTC. It codes for CATSRGTNEQYF.

This chain joins TRBV20-1 and TRBJ2-2; possible D gene TRBD1, 6 bases. The CDR3 spans 14 residues. Germline loops: CDR1 DFQATT, CDR2 SNEGSKA (reference sequence). Trimming cost V 2 bases and J 7 bases, with 14 bases left between them. CDR3 loop: CSARQRRGIGELFF. CDR3 nucleotides: TGCAGTGCTAGACAAAGAAGGGGGATCGGGGAGCTGTTTTTT.

This rearrangement joins TRBV20-1 to TRBJ2-1; 12 positions agree with TRBD2. The CDR3 extends over 17 amino acids. Germline V CDR1 and CDR2: DFQATT, SNEGSKA (reference sequence). With 5 bases clipped from V and 2 bases from J, the junction kept 10 bases outside the gene matches. CDR3 DNA: TGCAGTGCTCAACAACTTAGGACTAGCGGGACCTACAATGAGCAGTTCTTC. Translated: CSAQQLRTSGTYNEQFF.

The chain couples TRBV7-9 to TRBJ2-7; D unresolved. Germline-derived CDR1 and CDR2 are SEHNR and FQNEAQ (reference sequence). CDR3 length: 15 amino acids. Trimming took 4 bases from V and 2 from J, leaving 15 bases between them. CDR3 amino acids: CASSSIGRVPYEQYF. CDR3 nucleotide sequence: TGTGCCAGCAGCTCAATCGGACGGGTGCCCTACGAGCAGTACTTC.

V gene TRBV7-8 combines with J gene TRBJ2-1; 9 bases are shared with TRBD1. Germline CDR1 reads SGHVS; CDR2 reads FQNEAQ. The J segment lost 3 bases and the V segment lost 5 bases, leaving 5 bases of the junction unmatched. The CDR3 loop spans 15 amino acids. CDR3 sequence: CASSIRDRVYNEQFF. The CDR3 DNA reads TGTGCCAGCAGCATCCGGGACAGGGTCTACAATGAGCAGTTCTTC. Combining the CDR3 with reference TRBV7-8 and TRBJ2-1 gives the whole variable domain GAGVSQSPRYKVAKRGQDVALRCDPISGHVSLFWYQQALGQGPEFLTYFQNEAQLDKSGLPSDRFFAERPEGSVSTLKIQRTQQEDSAVYLCASSIRDRVYNEQFFGPGTRLTVL.

The rearrangement joins TRBV10-2 to TRBJ2-7; 11 positions match TRBD2. CDR1 WSHSY and CDR2 SAAADI come from the germline V gene. V lost 7 bases, J lost 1 base, and 3 bases stayed unmatched. The CDR3 covers 14 residues. CDR3 bases: TGCGCCAGCATCGGGACTAGCGGATCCTACGAGCAGTACTTC. This codes for CASIGTSGSYEQYF.

The J gene is TRBJ2-1, the V gene TRBV7-9; 11 bases line up with TRBD2. Unmatched junction bases numbered 11, after V lost 5 bases and J lost 5 bases. CDR1 and CDR2 (germline): SEHNR, FQNEAQ (reference sequence). This CDR3 is built from 17 residues. The CDR3 sequence: CASSLYGTSGAHNEQFF. The CDR3 bases are TGTGCCAGCAGCCTATACGGGACTAGCGGAGCCCACAATGAGCAGTTCTTC.

This clonotype was seen a handful of times. The chain combines TRBV11-1 with TRBJ2-5; possibly TRBD2 for D (6 bases). The CDR3 has 13 amino acids. V lost 7 bases, J lost 2 bases, and 11 bases lay in between. Germline V gives CDR1 SGHAT, CDR2 FQDESV (reference sequence). The CDR3 region has the DNA TGTGCCAGCAACCTCGGGGGACAAGAGACCCAGTACTTC. Residues: CASNLGGQETQYF.

This clonotype has a single count. The CDR3 nucleotides read TGTGCCAGCAGCCCTCGCGGGGGGGCCGGCTACAATGAGCAGTACTTC. Translating gives CASSPRGGAGYNEQYF. This rearrangement joins TRBV9 to TRBJ2-5; 9 bases map to TRBD2. Per the germline V gene, CDR1 is SGDLS and CDR2 is YYNGEE. This CDR3 is 16 amino acids long. The V segment lost 4 bases and the J segment 11 bases; nucleotides outside the gene matches: 18.

The chain couples TRBV14 to TRBJ1-5; D is perhaps TRBD1 (5 bases). CDR3 length equals 13 residues. V lost 4 bases, J lost 7 bases, and 11 bases lay in between. Per the germline V gene, CDR1 is SGHDN and CDR2 is FVKESK. DNA of the CDR3: TGTGCCAGCAGCCGCGGGCCAGGGCAGCCCCAGCATTTT. Residues: CASSRGPGQPQHF.

The CDR3 loop is CASSPERTGRGTDTQYF. In DNA form, the CDR3 reads TGTGCCAGCAGTCCGGAACGGACAGGGAGGGGCACAGATACGCAGTATTTT. The V call is TRBV6-2 or TRBV6-3, the J call TRBJ2-3, with D possibly matching TRBD1 (8 bases). The CDR3 runs 17 residues. The V end was cut by 5 bases, the J end by 1 base, with 19 bases between. Germline values: CDR1 MNHEY, CDR2 SVGEGT.

Only a few counts were recorded for this clonotype. The chain is built from TRBV6-6 and TRBJ2-7, with 8 nucleotides matching TRBD1. The CDR3 spans 16 residues. Looked up from germline, CDR1 is MNHNY and CDR2 is SVGAGI (reference sequence). Losses at the gene ends were 6 bases for V and 0 bases for J; bases not matched to a gene: 10. The CDR3 here is CASSATGTGSSYEQYF. The CDR3 DNA reads as TGTGCCAGCAGCGCTACCGGGACAGGAAGCTCCTACGAGCAGTACTTC.

This clonotype was detected only a few times. The chain couples TRBV7-3 to TRBJ2-1; 14 positions agree with TRBD2. The CDR3 is 16 amino acids. Trimming removed 5 bases from V and 8 bases from J; junction bases left unmatched: 8. Per germline, CDR1 SGHTA and CDR2 FQGTGA. The CDR3 loop is CASSKGLAGVYDEQFF. CDR3 in DNA: TGTGCCAGCAGCAAGGGACTAGCGGGGGTTTATGATGAGCAGTTCTTC. Supplemented by reference TRBV7-3 and TRBJ2-1, the full variable domain reads GAGVSQTPSNKVTEKGKYVELRCDPISGHTALYWYRQSLGQGPEFLIYFQGTGAADDSGLPNDRFFAVRPEGSVSTLKIQRTERGDSAVYLCASSKGLAGVYDEQFFGPGTRLTVL.

The V call is TRBV19, the J call TRBJ2-7, with D perhaps matching TRBD1 (5 bases). Trimming removed 3 bases at V and 3 bases at J, with 12 bases between. The CDR3 loop spans 14 amino acids. Germline V gene data show CDR1 as LNHDA and CDR2 as SQIVND (reference sequence). The CDR3 DNA reads as TGTGCCAGTAGTATTGGAGACAGCGTCTACGAGCAGTACTTC. Translation: CASSIGDSVYEQYF.

This clonotype was picked up a small number of times. The rearrangement uses TRBV7-2 and TRBJ2-7, with D perhaps matching TRBD1 or TRBD2 (5 bases each). CDR3 size: 16 residues. The V gene's germline CDR1 is SGHTA and CDR2 FQGNSA. V was pared by 6 bases and J by 0 bases, with 18 bases between. This chain's CDR3 is CASSLPGTPSSYEQYF. CDR3 bases: TGTGCCAGCAGTCTTCCCGGGACGCCGAGCTCCTACGAGCAGTACTTC.

There are a few counts of this clonotype. The chain couples TRBV4-1 to TRBJ2-7; D is unclear. This CDR3 spans 15 amino acids. The ends were cut back, 0 bases at V and 1 base at J, with 10 bases in the middle. The germline gives CDR1 MGHRA, CDR2 YSYEKL. CDR3 loop: CASSQEPARSYEQYF. DNA for the CDR3: TGCGCCAGCAGCCAAGAACCGGCGAGATCCTACGAGCAGTACTTC.

The CDR3 protein is CAISARDTQYF. CDR3 DNA: TGTGCCATCAGTGCTCGGGATACGCAGTATTTT. This chain connects TRBV10-3 to TRBJ2-3; D unclear. V was shortened by 4 bases and J by 6 bases, with 5 bases between the two germline ends. Germline loops: CDR1 ENHRY, CDR2 SYGVKD. CDR3 length: 11 amino acids.

The V gene is TRBV5-1, the J gene TRBJ2-1; 10 bases map to TRBD2. Germline lookup yields CDR1 SGHRS and CDR2 YFSETQ. V shed 1 base and J 0 bases; nucleotides not matched to a gene: 13. The CDR3 loop spans 20 amino acids. In nucleotides, the CDR3 is TGCGCCAGCAGCTTGCCCAGACTAGCGGGTATTAGTAGCTCCTACAATGAGCAGTTCTTC. Residues: CASSLPRLAGISSSYNEQFF.

The chain joins TRBV27 to TRBJ2-5; 8 bases match TRBD2. The CDR3 loop spans 15 amino acids. The V gene end was trimmed by 1 base and the J gene end by 4 bases; junction bases not matched to a gene: 5. From germline, CDR1 is MNHEY and CDR2 SMNVEV (reference sequence). The CDR3 DNA reads TGTGCCAGCAGTTTATGGGGAAGCGGGAGAGAGACCCAGTACTTC. Translating gives CASSLWGSGRETQYF.

The genes are TRBV7-9 and TRBJ2-7; 7 bases map to TRBD2. V lost 4 bases and J lost 2; bases outside the gene matches: 8. CDR3 length: 15 residues. CDR1 and CDR2 (germline): SEHNR, FQNEAQ (reference sequence). The CDR3 reads CASSYQRDRAYEQYF. CDR3 sequence (DNA): TGTGCCAGCAGCTACCAGCGGGACCGCGCCTACGAGCAGTACTTC.

The V call is TRBV11-1, the J call TRBJ2-1; 8 bases are a match to TRBD2. J was trimmed by 5 bases and V by 3 bases; bases with no gene match: 6. This CDR3 is 15 amino acids long. Germline CDR1 reads SGHAT; CDR2 reads FQDESV (reference sequence). CDR3 in amino acids: CASSFEAGVDNEQFF. CDR3 nucleotide sequence: TGTGCCAGCAGCTTTGAAGCGGGAGTCGACAATGAGCAGTTCTTC.